This section outlines one T cell receptor beta chain sequence together with its context. Its antigen is unidentified. The data belong to a study of T-cell memory formation after mild COVID-19. In the study overall: Across donors, TCR clusters were largely donor specific.

TCRdb re-called the 5' RACE reads through MiXCR, storing one row per CDR3 protein. Among roughly 510,000 distinct CDR3 sequences listed, 17% were seen once. Study findings and constraints: Second-wave clones peaking on day 37 lacked confirmed SARS-CoV-2 specificity. Contracting clones localized mainly to CM and EM when CD4+ and mainly to EMRA when CD8+.

The receptor comes from an adult woman who had mild COVID-19 (a few samples of this study predate the infection). Cell type and time point are not known. The sequenced sample consisted of PBMCs or a T cell subset sorted from them (not recorded which).

CDR3 amino acids: CASSLVLGFNNEQFF. The CDR3 bases are TGCGCCAGCAGCTTGGTTCTCGGCTTCAACAATGAGCAGTTCTTC. This sequence joins TRBV5-1 and TRBJ2-1; D unresolved. The V gene's germline CDR1 is SGHRS and CDR2 YFSETQ. V was clipped by 0 bases and J by 5 bases, with 12 bases between them. This CDR3 comprises 15 residues.